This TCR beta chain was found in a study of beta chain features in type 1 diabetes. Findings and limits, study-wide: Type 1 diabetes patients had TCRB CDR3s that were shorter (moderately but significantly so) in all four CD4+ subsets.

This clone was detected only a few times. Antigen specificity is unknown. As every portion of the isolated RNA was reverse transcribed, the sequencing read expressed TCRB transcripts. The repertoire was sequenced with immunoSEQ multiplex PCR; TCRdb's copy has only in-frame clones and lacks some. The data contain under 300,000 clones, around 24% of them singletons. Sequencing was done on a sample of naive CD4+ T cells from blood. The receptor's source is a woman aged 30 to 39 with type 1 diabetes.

CDR3 in DNA: TGTGCCAGCAGCCGCGTGACAGATACGCAGTATTTT. This codes for CASSRVTDTQYF. The J gene is TRBJ2-3, the V gene TRBV7-2; D remains unclear. Germline V gene lookup returns CDR1 SGHTA and CDR2 FQGNSA. This CDR3 has 12 residues. Trimming stripped 5 bases from V and 3 bases from J, with 6 bases between.